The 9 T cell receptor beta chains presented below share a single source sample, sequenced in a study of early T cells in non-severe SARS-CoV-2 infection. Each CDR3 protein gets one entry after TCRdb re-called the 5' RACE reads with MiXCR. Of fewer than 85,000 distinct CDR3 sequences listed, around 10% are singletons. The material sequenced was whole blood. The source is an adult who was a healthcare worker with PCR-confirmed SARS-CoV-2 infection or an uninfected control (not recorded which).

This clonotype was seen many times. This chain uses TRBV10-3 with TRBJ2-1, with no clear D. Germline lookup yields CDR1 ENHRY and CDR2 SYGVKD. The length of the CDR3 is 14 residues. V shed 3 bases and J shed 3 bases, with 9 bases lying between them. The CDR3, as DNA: TGTGCCATCAGTGATAATGCAGACTACAATGAGCAGTTCTTC. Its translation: CAISDNADYNEQFF.

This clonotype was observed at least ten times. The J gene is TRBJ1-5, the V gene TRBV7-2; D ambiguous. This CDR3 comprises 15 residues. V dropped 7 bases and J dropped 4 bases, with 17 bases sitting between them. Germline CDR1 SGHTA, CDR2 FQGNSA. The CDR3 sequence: CASTPNSNLNQPQHF. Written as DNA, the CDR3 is TGTGCCAGCACCCCGAACTCTAACTTAAATCAGCCCCAGCATTTT. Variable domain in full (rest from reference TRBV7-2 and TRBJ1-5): GAGVSQSPSNKVTEKGKDVELRCDPISGHTALYWYRQSLGQGLEFLIYFQGNSAPDKSGLPSDRFSAERTGGSVSTLTIQRTQQEDSAVYLCASTPNSNLNQPQHFGDGTRLSIL.

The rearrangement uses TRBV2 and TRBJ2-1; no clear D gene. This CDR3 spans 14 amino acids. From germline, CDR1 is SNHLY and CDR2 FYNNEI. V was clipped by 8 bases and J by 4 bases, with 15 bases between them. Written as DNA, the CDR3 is TGTGCCAGCGAAGTTGGGATGCGGTACAATGAGCAGTTCTTC. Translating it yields CASEVGMRYNEQFF. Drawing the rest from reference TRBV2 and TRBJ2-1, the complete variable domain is EPEVTQTPSHQVTQMGQEVILRCVPISNHLYFYWYRQILGQKVEFLVSFYNNEISEKSEIFDDQFSVERPDGSNFTLKIRSTKLEDSAMYFCASEVGMRYNEQFFGPGTRLTVL.

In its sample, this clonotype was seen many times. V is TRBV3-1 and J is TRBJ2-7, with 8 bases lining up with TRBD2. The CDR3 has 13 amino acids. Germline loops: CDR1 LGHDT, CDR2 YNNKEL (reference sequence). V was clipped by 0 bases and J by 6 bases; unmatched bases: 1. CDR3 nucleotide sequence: TGTGCCAGCAGCCAAGACGGGAGGGGCGAGCAGTACTTC. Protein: CASSQDGRGEQYF.

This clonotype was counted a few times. CDR3 sequence: CSVGQGVNYGYTF. The CDR3 DNA reads as TGCAGCGTTGGACAGGGGGTTAACTATGGCTACACCTTC. The genes are TRBV29-1 and TRBJ1-2, with 9 bases fitting TRBD1. V lost 4 bases to trimming and J lost 1 base; unmatched junction nucleotides: 1. The CDR3 is 13 amino acids. Per germline, CDR1 SQVTM and CDR2 ANQGSEA.

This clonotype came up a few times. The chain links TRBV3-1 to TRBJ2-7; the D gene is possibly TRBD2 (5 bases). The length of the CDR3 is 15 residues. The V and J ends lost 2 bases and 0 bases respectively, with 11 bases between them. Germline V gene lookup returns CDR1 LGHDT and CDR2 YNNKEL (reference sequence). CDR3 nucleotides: TGTGCCAGCAGCCAACGGTATCGGGACTCCTACGAGCAGTACTTC. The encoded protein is CASSQRYRDSYEQYF.

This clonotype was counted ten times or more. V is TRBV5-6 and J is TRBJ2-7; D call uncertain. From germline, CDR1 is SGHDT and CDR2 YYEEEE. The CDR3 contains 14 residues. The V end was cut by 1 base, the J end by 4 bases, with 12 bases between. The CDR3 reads CASSLLGLRYEQYF. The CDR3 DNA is TGTGCCAGCAGCTTGCTGGGCCTCCGGTACGAGCAGTACTTC.

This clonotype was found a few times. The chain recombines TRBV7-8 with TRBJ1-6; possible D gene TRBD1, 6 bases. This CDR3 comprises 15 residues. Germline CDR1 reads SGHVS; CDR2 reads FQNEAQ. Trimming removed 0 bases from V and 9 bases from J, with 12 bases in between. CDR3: CASSLAIQGGSPLHF. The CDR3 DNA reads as TGTGCCAGCAGCTTAGCGATACAGGGTGGTTCACCCCTCCACTTT.

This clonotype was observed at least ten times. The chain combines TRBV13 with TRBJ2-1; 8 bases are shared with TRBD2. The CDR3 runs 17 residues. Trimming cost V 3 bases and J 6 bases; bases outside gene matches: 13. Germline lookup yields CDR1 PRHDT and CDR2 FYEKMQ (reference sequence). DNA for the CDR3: TGTGCCAGCAGCTTCGGGACTAGAGATAAGGGGTTCAATGAGCAGTTCTTC. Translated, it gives CASSFGTRDKGFNEQFF.